The rows below give T cell receptor beta chains drawn from one sample of a study of T cell responses to AZD1222 COVID-19 vaccine. The assay was immunoSEQ multiplex PCR, and TCRdb's table has in-frame clones only and misses some. The sample holds about 150,000 clones, roughly 91% seen once. This specimen was peripheral blood, taken on day 0 of AZD1222 vaccination. The source of these receptors is an adult in good health. Both conserved end residues are part of each CDR3. The order of the fields is D gene, J gene, clone size, V gene, CDR3 protein, CDR3 DNA. The D gene is left open where the match is weak. Rows give clone size only sometimes, using once, few, many, or a class for an expanded clone.

>TRBD1|TRBJ1-6|NA|TRBV27
CASSSPTGTGYDSPLHF
TGTGCCAGCAGTTCCCCAACCGGGACAGGGTACGATTCACCCCTCCACTTT
>NA|TRBJ2-7|NA|TRBV7-9
CASSLDSASVLHEQYF
TGTGCCAGCAGCTTAGATTCGGCTAGTGTGCTCCACGAGCAGTACTTC
>NA|TRBJ2-1|NA|TRBV7-2
CASSSHPTGTVDNEQFF
TGTGCCAGCAGCTCACACCCAACAGGGACTGTCGACAATGAGCAGTTCTTC
>TRBD1|TRBJ1-4|once|TRBV7-9
CASSLGQGGSYEKLFF
TGTGCCAGCAGCTTAGGACAGGGAGGTTCTTATGAAAAACTGTTTTTT
>NA|TRBJ2-1|NA|TRBV7-8
CASSLAVGRSNEQFF
TGTGCCAGCAGCTTAGCTGTCGGGAGAAGCAATGAGCAGTTCTTC
>TRBD1|TRBJ2-7|NA|TRBV25-1
CASRDRVDEQYF
TGTGCCAGCAGAGACAGGGTCGACGAGCAGTACTTC
>TRBD1|TRBJ1-6|NA|TRBV5-1
CASSPGSGGLNSPLHF
TGCGCCAGCAGTCCTGGGTCAGGGGGCCTGAATTCACCCCTCCACTTT
>TRBD1|TRBJ1-6|NA|TRBV7-2
CASSLAKQPGTGLPLHF
TGTGCCAGCAGCTTAGCGAAACAGCCCGGGACAGGCTTACCCCTCCACTTT
>TRBD1|TRBJ1-4|NA|TRBV27
CASRRRQGLNEKLFF
TGTGCCAGCAGGCGGCGACAGGGTTTAAATGAAAAACTGTTTTTT
>TRBD1|TRBJ1-4|NA|TRBV5-1
CASSLDVGQRNEKLFF
TGCGCCAGCAGCTTGGACGTGGGACAGCGTAATGAAAAACTGTTTTTT
>NA|TRBJ1-2|NA|TRBV11-2
CASSTRPGERGYTF
TGTGCCAGCAGCACAAGGCCAGGGGAGCGTGGCTACACCTTC
>NA|TRBJ1-2|NA|TRBV6-2/TRBV6-3
CASSYLRGDGYTF
TGTGCCAGCAGTTATCTGAGAGGGGATGGCTACACCTTC
>NA|TRBJ1-6|NA|TRBV5-6
CASSFGNSPLHF
TGTGCCAGCAGCTTCGGGAATTCACCCCTCCACTTT
>TRBD1|TRBJ2-7|NA|TRBV20-1
CSASSTAPGTGAAEQYF
TGCAGTGCTAGTTCCACCGCCCCCGGGACAGGGGCGGCCGAGCAGTACTTC
>TRBD1|TRBJ2-7|NA|TRBV11-2
CASSTRTGGQDEQYF
TGTGCCAGCAGCACCAGGACAGGGGGGCAAGACGAGCAGTACTTC
>TRBD1|TRBJ2-1|NA|TRBV27
CASSSYRGRNEQFF
TGTGCCAGCAGTTCATACAGGGGACGGAATGAGCAGTTCTTC
>TRBD1|TRBJ1-4|NA|TRBV30
CAGRQGLENEKLFF
TGTGCCGGACGACAGGGATTAGAGAATGAAAAACTGTTTTTT
>TRBD1|TRBJ1-6|NA|TRBV30
CAWNEAGGNSPLHF
TGTGCCTGGAACGAAGCAGGGGGCAATTCACCCCTCCACTTT
>NA|TRBJ1-3|NA|TRBV28
CASSLSWRGPSGNTIYF
TGTGCCAGCAGTTTATCGTGGCGGGGGCCCTCTGGAAACACCATATATTTT
>NA|TRBJ1-1|NA|TRBV18
CASSVDQGTEAFF
TGTGCCAGCTCAGTTGACCAGGGCACTGAAGCTTTCTTT
>NA|TRBJ1-5|once|TRBV19
CASSIMTGDNQPQHF
TGTGCCAGTAGTATAATGACGGGAGACAATCAGCCCCAGCATTTT
>TRBD2|TRBJ2-7|NA|TRBV19
CASSSPPGGLMYEQYF
TGTGCCAGTAGTAGCCCACCGGGGGGGCTTATGTACGAGCAGTACTTC
>TRBD1|TRBJ1-2|NA|TRBV5-1
CASSLRDRAELGYTF
TGCGCCAGCAGCTTACGGGACAGGGCCGAGCTTGGCTACACCTTC
>NA|TRBJ2-1|NA|TRBV2
CASSPRVEQFF
TGTGCCAGCAGCCCCCGAGTTGAGCAGTTCTTC
>NA|TRBJ2-5|NA|TRBV7-6
CASSRPFRDLPETQYF
TGTGCCAGCAGCCGGCCATTCAGGGACCTGCCGGAGACCCAGTACTTC
>TRBD1|TRBJ1-2|NA|TRBV7-2
CASSSGQGYGYTF
TGTGCCAGCAGCTCAGGACAGGGTTATGGCTACACCTTC
>TRBD2|TRBJ2-1|NA|TRBV12-5
CASGSSLPLAGGDGTYNEQFF
TGTGCTAGTGGTTCGAGCCTCCCACTAGCGGGGGGGGACGGAACCTACAATGAGCAGTTCTTC
>NA|TRBJ1-3|NA|TRBV30
CAWTLAGNTIYF
TGTGCCTGGACCCTAGCTGGAAACACCATATATTTT
>NA|TRBJ2-3|NA|TRBV5-4
CASSPEAQAYTDTQYF
TGTGCCAGCAGCCCCGAGGCCCAAGCATACACAGATACGCAGTATTTT
>NA|TRBJ2-1|NA|TRBV7-3
CASRSTPGEGNEQFF
TGTGCCAGCAGGTCCACCCCGGGAGAGGGGAATGAGCAGTTCTTC
>TRBD2|TRBJ2-7|NA|TRBV10-1
CASGLAGNPQYF
TGCGCCAGCGGGCTAGCGGGAAATCCGCAGTACTTC
>TRBD1|TRBJ1-6|NA|TRBV11-2
CASRHTGTGLSNSPLHF
TGTGCCAGCAGACATACCGGGACAGGGCTCTCTAATTCACCCCTCCACTTT
>TRBD1|TRBJ2-7|NA|TRBV4-1
CASSFGQGYEQYF
TGCGCCAGCAGCTTCGGACAGGGCTACGAGCAGTACTTC
>NA|TRBJ1-4|NA|TRBV12-3/TRBV12-4
CASSALREEKLFF
TGTGCCAGCAGCGCCCTTCGGGAGGAAAAACTGTTTTTT
>TRBD1|TRBJ1-1|NA|TRBV7-8
CASGGTAHMNTEAFF
TGTGCCAGCGGAGGGACAGCCCACATGAACACTGAAGCTTTCTTT
>NA|TRBJ1-6|NA|TRBV5-1
CASSSQGGSPLHF
TGCGCCAGCAGCTCCCAAGGGGGTTCACCCCTCCACTTT
>TRBD1|TRBJ1-3|NA|TRBV9
CASTQGKARNTIYF
TGTGCCAGCACACAGGGGAAGGCCCGAAACACCATATATTTT